The present entry profiles one T cell receptor beta chain with its context. The antigen remains unidentified. The sample originates from a study of identical twins. Study-wide points: Fewer insertions marked abundant cord blood beta clonotypes; young adult naive trended weakly, memory not at all. Modelling underestimated the level of out-of-frame TCR alpha sharing observed in monozygotic twins. There is a chance that invariant MAIT and iNKT cells partially muddied zero-insertion analyses.

cDNA carried unique molecular identifiers, and a universal primer site was added by template switching. TCRdb reprocessed the 5' RACE reads via MiXCR and lists one record per CDR3 protein. The profile covers 1.5 million to 2 million distinct CDR3 sequences, with around 29% appearing a single time and 0.25% to 0.3% taken by the ten largest. This CDR3 is built from 17 residues. Germline CDR1 and CDR2: WSHSY and SAAADI. The V and J ends lost 0 bases and 11 bases respectively, with 25 bases between them. The chain has TRBV10-2 and TRBJ2-5, with D possibly matching TRBD2 (7 bases). Sample: cord blood. The TCR sequence derives from a newborn girl in good health. This CDR3 is CASSESLRGHSYNEQYF. The CDR3, as DNA: TGCGCCAGCAGTGAGTCGTTGCGGGGGCACTCCTACAATGAGCAGTACTTC.